The present T cell receptor beta chain was sequenced within a study of cytomegalovirus exposure and HLA in healthy donors. Primers: 60 Vbeta forward and 13 Jbeta reverse. Some clones are missing from TCRdb's copy, which holds only in-frame ones; the method was immunoSEQ multiplex PCR. The data show more than 150,000 clones, with 80% to 85% seen just once and over 2% held by the top ten. The sequence was collected from a woman in her twenties or thirties in good health and CMV-seronegative. Sample: PBMCs.

DNA for the CDR3: TGCGCCAGCAGCCCGTACCATCGGGGCACCGGGGAGCTGTTTTTT. Amino acid sequence: CASSPYHRGTGELFF. The J gene is TRBJ2-2, the V gene TRBV4-3; weak D call: TRBD2 (5 bases). CDR3 size: 15 residues. V dropped 4 bases and J dropped 4 bases, with 13 bases sitting between them. The germline V gene encodes CDR1 LGHNA and CDR2 YSLEER.